A single TCR beta chain is shown here with its context. This specimen comes from a study of blood T cell repertoires in COVID-19. CDR3 length equals 13 residues. The germline V and J ends were trimmed by 2 bases and 6 bases, with 9 bases remaining between them. Germline CDR1 and CDR2: SGDLS and YYNGEE. Libraries were prepared by immunoSEQ multiplex PCR; TCRdb keeps only in-frame clonotypes and omits some of them. The profile covers roughly 150,000 clones, with 85% to 90% appearing a single time and under 3.5% taken by the ten largest. V is TRBV9 and J is TRBJ2-1; D is undetermined. Sequencing was done on a sample of peripheral blood. The receptor's source is a woman aged 60-70 years with active COVID-19. The CDR3 nucleotides are TGTGCCAGCAGCGTTCACGCTAGCAATGAGCAGTTCTTC. Amino acids: CASSVHASNEQFF.